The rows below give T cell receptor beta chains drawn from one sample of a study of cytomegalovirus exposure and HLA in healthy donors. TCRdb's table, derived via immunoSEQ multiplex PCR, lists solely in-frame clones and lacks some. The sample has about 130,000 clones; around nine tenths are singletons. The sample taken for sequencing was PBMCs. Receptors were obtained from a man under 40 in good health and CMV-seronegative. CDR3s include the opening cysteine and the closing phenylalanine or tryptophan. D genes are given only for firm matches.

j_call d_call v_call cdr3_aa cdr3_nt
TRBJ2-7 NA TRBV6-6 CASSPRSSSYEQYF TGTGCCAGCAGTCCCCGGAGTTCCTCCTACGAGCAGTACTTC
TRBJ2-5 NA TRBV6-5 CASSYGGEETQYF TGTGCCAGCAGTTACGGCGGCGAGGAGACCCAGTACTTC
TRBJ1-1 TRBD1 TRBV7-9 CASSLLSGGGDTEAFF TGTGCCAGCAGCTTACTCTCGGGAGGGGGCGACACTGAAGCTTTCTTT
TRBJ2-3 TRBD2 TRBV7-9 CASSFGLSLAGGKKDTQYF TGTGCCAGCAGCTTCGGGTTATCACTAGCGGGAGGGAAGAAAGATACGCAGTATTTT
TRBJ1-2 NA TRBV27 CASSYTGTYGYTF TGTGCCAGCAGTTATACAGGGACCTATGGCTACACCTTC
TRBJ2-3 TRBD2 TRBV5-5 CASSPAGVGADTQYF TGTGCCAGCAGCCCGGCGGGGGTCGGGGCCGATACGCAGTATTTT
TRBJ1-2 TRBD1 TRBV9 CASSGDRDFYGYTF TGTGCCAGCAGCGGAGACAGGGATTTCTATGGCTACACCTTC
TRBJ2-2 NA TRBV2 CASSSGFANTGELFF TGTGCCAGCAGTTCAGGTTTCGCGAACACCGGGGAGCTGTTTTTT
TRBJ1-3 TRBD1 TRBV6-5 CASSYHRQGLGNTIYF TGTGCCAGCAGTTATCATCGACAGGGTCTTGGAAACACCATATATTTT
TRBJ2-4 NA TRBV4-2 CASSLGAGTNKNIQYF TGTGCCAGCAGCCTGGGGGCCGGGACTAACAAAAACATTCAGTACTTC
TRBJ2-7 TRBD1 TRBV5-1 CASSSTTGQGYEQYF TGCGCCAGCAGCTCGACGACGGGACAGGGCTACGAGCAGTACTTC
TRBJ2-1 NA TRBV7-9 CASSNRQVAHNEQFF TGTGCCAGCAGCAATAGACAGGTAGCACACAATGAGCAGTTCTTC
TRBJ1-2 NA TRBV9 CASSVGRISYTF TGTGCCAGCAGCGTAGGCAGGATAAGCTACACCTTC
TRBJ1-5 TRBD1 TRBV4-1 CASSQQGQGAQPQHF TGCGCCAGCAGCCAGCAGGGGCAGGGGGCTCAGCCCCAGCATTTT
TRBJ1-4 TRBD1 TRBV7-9 CASSLGGTGTEKLFF TGTGCCAGCAGCTTAGGGGGGACAGGGACCGAAAAACTGTTTTTT
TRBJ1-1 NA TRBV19 CASSTRVNTEAFF TGTGCCAGTAGTACGAGGGTGAACACTGAAGCTTTCTTT
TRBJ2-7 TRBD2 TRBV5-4 CASSLSGTYEQYF TGTGCCAGCAGCTTGAGCGGGACCTACGAGCAGTACTTC
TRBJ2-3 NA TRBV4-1 CASSQDRTSQGEDTQYF TGCGCCAGCAGCCAAGATCGAACGTCCCAAGGAGAAGATACGCAGTATTTT
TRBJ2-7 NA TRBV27 CASSLRGGSSYEQYF TGTGCCAGCAGTTTAAGGGGCGGCTCCTCCTACGAGCAGTACTTC
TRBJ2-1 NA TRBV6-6 CASSRLSSYNEQFF TGTGCCAGCAGTCGACTGAGCTCCTACAATGAGCAGTTCTTC